This T cell receptor beta chain comes out of a study of blood T cells in healthy people across ages. Germline loops: CDR1 SGHTA, CDR2 FQGNSA. CDR3 length: 13 residues. Between the trimmed V and J ends, which lost 7 bases and 3 bases, there was a span of 12 bases. A J-beta primer mix and a sample-barcoded 5' primer were used in a second PCR of roughly 7 to 12 cycles. TCRdb recomputed calls from the 5' RACE reads with MiXCR, one row per CDR3 protein. The sample lists about 1.4 million distinct CDR3 sequences; roughly 64% were seen once. Comments on this clonotype: Its antigen remains unidentified.

Notes on the study in general: Diversity estimates from one million T cells were considered underestimates.

Each of the donors had roughly 9.7 milliliters of peripheral blood drawn into EDTA-treated Vacutainer tubes. Total RNA amounts of at least 6 micrograms were extracted per sample. The sequencing sample was made of blood. The V call is TRBV7-2, the J call TRBJ1-1, with a tentative D call TRBD1 (5 bases). This TCR was sampled from a man between 18 and 35 years old in good health. Here the CDR3 reads CASILMGDTEAFF. The CDR3 DNA reads TGTGCCAGCATCCTGATGGGGGACACTGAAGCTTTCTTT.